The 28 T cell receptor beta chains listed next were all sequenced from one sample in a study of OX40 agonist ivuxolimab in advanced cancers. Method: immunoSEQ multiplex PCR; TCRdb's copy keeps in-frame clones and lacks some. The sample has more than 50,000 clones; 86% are singletons. The source material was CD4+ or CD8+ T cells sorted from blood, sampled in a trial of the OX40 agonist ivuxolimab. The receptors come from an adult with an advanced solid tumor such as melanoma, head and neck, liver or kidney cancer.

The CDR3 DNA reads as TGTGCCAGTACCCATCGCCGGGACCACGGGTACAATGAGCAGTTCTTC. Translation gives CASTHRRDHGYNEQFF. V is TRBV19 and J is TRBJ2-1; D possibly uses TRBD1 or TRBD2 (5 bases each). This CDR3 region has 16 residues. V was shortened by 7 bases and J by 4 bases, with 20 bases between the two germline ends. Germline CDR1 and CDR2: LNHDA and SQIVND (reference sequence).

The genes are TRBV19 and TRBJ1-1, with TRBD1 as a possible D gene (5 bases). V lost 6 bases and J lost 4, with 9 bases in between. Germline V gives CDR1 LNHDA, CDR2 SQIVND (reference sequence). There are 12 residues in the CDR3. The CDR3 coding sequence is TGTGCCAGTAGAGTGGGACCCACTGAAGCTTTCTTT. Amino acids: CASRVGPTEAFF.

The rearrangement uses TRBV19 and TRBJ2-3; tentative D call: TRBD2 (6 bases). The germline V and J ends were trimmed by 6 bases and 0 bases, with 13 bases remaining between them. The CDR3 consists of 15 residues. The germline V gene encodes CDR1 LNHDA and CDR2 SQIVND (reference sequence). The CDR3: CASRPSSASTDTQYF. The CDR3 nucleotides are TGTGCCAGTAGACCTTCTAGCGCTAGCACAGATACGCAGTATTTT.

This clone has only a few counts. The chain joins TRBV19 to TRBJ2-6; weak D call: TRBD2 (6 bases). CDR1 and CDR2 (germline): LNHDA, SQIVND (reference sequence). The CDR3 has 15 residues. V dropped 9 bases and J dropped 0 bases, with 12 bases sitting between them. CDR3: CASLGRISGANVLTF. CDR3 DNA sequence: TGTGCCAGCCTTGGGAGGATCTCTGGGGCCAACGTCCTGACTTTC.

The chain joins TRBV7-3 to TRBJ1-1, with D unclear. The CDR3 has 13 amino acids. V lost 6 bases to trimming and J lost 2 bases, with 10 bases between them. CDR1 is SGHTA and CDR2 is FQGTGA in the germline V gene. CDR3 DNA sequence: TGTGCCAGCAGACTAGTGGCAAACACTGAAGCTTTCTTT. It codes for CASRLVANTEAFF.

This chain joins TRBV6-1 and TRBJ2-7; no reliable D call. CDR1 MNHNS and CDR2 SASEGT come from the germline V gene. This CDR3 contains 11 residues. V was trimmed by 5 bases and J by 5 bases, leaving 7 bases between them. The CDR3 sequence: CASSRSDEQYF. DNA for the CDR3: TGTGCCAGCAGTCGGAGCGACGAGCAGTACTTC.

This chain connects TRBV5-4 to TRBJ1-2, with D maybe TRBD1 (5 bases). Trimming took off 4 bases at V and 3 bases at J, with 16 bases between the two ends. This CDR3 spans 15 amino acids. Germline V CDR1 and CDR2: SGHNT, YYREEE (reference sequence). The CDR3 is CASSQQAGIDYGYTF. CDR3 sequence (DNA): TGTGCCAGCAGCCAACAGGCAGGGATTGACTATGGCTACACCTTC.

This clone was counted between two and nine times. The chain has TRBV5-1 and TRBJ2-3; 9 bases align to TRBD1. After removal of 2 bases from V and 1 base from J, the junction contained 8 bases not matched to a gene. CDR1 and CDR2 from the germline V gene are SGHRS and YFSETQ. CDR3 length equals 17 residues. As DNA, the CDR3 is TGCGCCAGCAGCTTACGGGGACAGGGTCAGGGCACAGATACGCAGTATTTT. It encodes CASSLRGQGQGTDTQYF. The complete variable domain, with remaining parts taken from reference TRBV5-1 and TRBJ2-3, reads KAGVTQTPRYLIKTRGQQVTLSCSPISGHRSVSWYQQTPGQGLQFLFEYFSETQRNKGNFPGRFSGRQFSNSRSEMNVSTLELGDSALYLCASSLRGQGQGTDTQYFGPGTRLTVL.

This clone was found once. This chain uses TRBV4-1 with TRBJ2-7, with D possibly being TRBD2 (5 bases). The germline V gene encodes CDR1 MGHRA and CDR2 YSYEKL. The length of the CDR3 is 16 residues. V dropped 0 bases and J dropped 7 bases, with 19 bases sitting between them. The CDR3 sequence is CASSQDLGGGLWEQYF. For the CDR3, the DNA is TGCGCCAGCAGCCAAGATCTCGGAGGCGGTTTGTGGGAGCAGTACTTC.

The chain is built from TRBV7-9 and TRBJ2-7; no clear D gene. The CDR3 totals 12 residues. V lost 5 bases, J lost 4 bases, and 9 bases lay in between. The germline V gene has CDR1 SEHNR and CDR2 FQNEAQ (reference sequence). The CDR3 loop is CASSRERYEQYF. The CDR3 DNA follows: TGTGCCAGCAGCAGGGAACGGTACGAGCAGTACTTC.

The CDR3 bases are TGTGCCAGCAGTCCATCAACAGGGCGTCAAAGCTCTGGGGCCAACGTCCTGACTTTC. Its protein is CASSPSTGRQSSGANVLTF. The genes are TRBV27 and TRBJ2-6; TRBD1 is a possible D gene (6 bases). The CDR3 spans 19 residues. Germline V gene data show CDR1 as MNHEY and CDR2 as SMNVEV (reference sequence). V gave up 5 bases and J gave up 0 bases, with 20 bases separating them.

This chain uses TRBV30 with TRBJ2-1, with TRBD1 identical over 8 bases. V shed 0 bases, J shed 8 bases, and the junction held 6 bases outside the gene matches. Germline-derived CDR1 and CDR2 are GTSNPN and SVGIG (reference sequence). This CDR3 has 14 amino acids. The chain's CDR3 is CAWSVRTGLDEQFF. CDR3 bases: TGTGCCTGGAGTGTTCGGACAGGGTTGGATGAGCAGTTCTTC. The full variable domain, in which reference TRBV30 and TRBJ2-1 provide the parts outside the CDR3, is SQTIHQWPATLVQPVGSPLSLECTVEGTSNPNLYWYRQAAGRGLQLLFYSVGIGQISSEVPQNLSASRPQDRQFILSSKKLLLSDSGFYLCAWSVRTGLDEQFFGPGTRLTVL.

The sample holds one count of this clone. The chain links TRBV7-3 to TRBJ2-3; 7 nucleotides align to TRBD1. Germline CDR1 and CDR2: SGHTA and FQGTGA. CDR3 length: 15 amino acids. V was pared by 3 bases and J by 2 bases, with 5 bases of the junction left unmatched. As DNA, the CDR3 is TGTGCCAGCAGCTTCCGGGACAGAAACACAGATACGCAGTATTTT. It translates to CASSFRDRNTDTQYF.

This chain joins TRBV5-4 and TRBJ1-1, with a weak D call TRBD1 (5 bases). Trimming took off 0 bases at V and 1 base at J, with 13 bases between the two ends. Germline V gene data show CDR1 as SGHNT and CDR2 as YYREEE (reference sequence). The CDR3 extends over 16 amino acids. DNA for the CDR3: TGTGCCAGCAGCTTGGACAGCTCAGGGTCGAACACTGAAGCTTTCTTT. It translates to CASSLDSSGSNTEAFF.

This chain uses TRBV7-2 with TRBJ2-1, with 9 bases matching TRBD2. J was trimmed by 5 bases and V by 5 bases; bases with no gene match: 7. The CDR3 extends over 15 amino acids. Germline V gene data show CDR1 as SGHTA and CDR2 as FQGNSA. This CDR3 is CASSPSGDTDNEQFF. The CDR3 DNA reads TGTGCCAGCAGCCCTAGCGGGGACACCGACAATGAGCAGTTCTTC.

The V gene is TRBV7-9, the J gene TRBJ2-7; 9 bases are shared with TRBD1. The CDR3 runs to 15 residues. From germline, CDR1 is SEHNR and CDR2 FQNEAQ (reference sequence). V lost 5 bases to trimming and J lost 1 base; unmatched junction nucleotides: 6. The CDR3 sequence is CASSLDRGESYEQYF. CDR3 bases: TGTGCCAGCAGCCTAGACAGGGGGGAGTCCTACGAGCAGTACTTC.

V and J are TRBV6-5 and TRBJ1-2; 8 bases match TRBD1. Germline loops: CDR1 MNHEY, CDR2 SVGAGI. The CDR3 covers 13 residues. V trimming: 1 base; J trimming: 8 bases; junction bases outside the gene matches: 3. CDR3 in amino acids: CASSYLRTGGYTF. The CDR3 DNA sequence: TGTGCCAGCAGTTACTTGCGGACAGGGGGCTACACCTTC.

This clone was seen only once. This sequence joins TRBV28 and TRBJ1-6, with TRBD1 matching over 11 bases. This CDR3 comprises 15 residues. Trimming at V came to 8 bases and at J to 3 bases, leaving 3 bases not matched to a gene. The germline CDR1 and CDR2 sequences are MDHEN and SYDVKM. The CDR3 sequence: CASEGQGVYNSPLHF. CDR3 sequence (DNA): TGTGCCAGCGAGGGACAGGGGGTCTATAATTCACCCCTCCACTTT.

The V and J genes are TRBV2 and TRBJ1-3, with D possibly TRBD1 on 6 matching bases. This CDR3 has 17 amino acids. Germline-derived CDR1 and CDR2 are SNHLY and FYNNEI. Between the trimmed V and J ends, which lost 5 bases and 4 bases, there was a span of 21 bases. CDR3 amino acids: CASSLLVNRVIGNTIYF. CDR3 DNA sequence: TGTGCCAGCAGTCTGCTGGTAAACAGGGTTATCGGAAACACCATATATTTT.

The chain couples TRBV28 to TRBJ2-5, with 8 positions matching TRBD2. The CDR3 spans 14 residues. CDR1 is MDHEN, CDR2 SYDVKM, per germline. Unmatched junction bases numbered 7, after V lost 6 bases and J lost 4 bases. CDR3 sequence: CASRSSGSRETQYF. The CDR3 nucleotides are TGTGCCAGCAGATCCAGCGGGAGTCGAGAGACCCAGTACTTC.

This rearrangement joins TRBV10-3 to TRBJ1-6; D is unclear. This CDR3 spans 14 amino acids. Germline V CDR1 and CDR2: ENHRY, SYGVKD. Trimming pared 4 bases from V and 0 bases from J, leaving 4 bases between. The CDR3 here is CAISGSSYNSPLHF. The CDR3 bases are TGTGCCATCAGTGGGAGCTCCTATAATTCACCCCTCCACTTT.

This clone was picked up a small number of times. CDR3 nucleotide sequence: TGTGCCAGCAGCTTAGCTCTGATTAGCGGGAGTGTCATTGGGTCCTACAATGAGCAGTTCTTC. Its translation is CASSLALISGSVIGSYNEQFF. V is TRBV7-2 and J is TRBJ2-1, with 9 bases fitting TRBD2. Germline lookup yields CDR1 SGHTA and CDR2 FQGNSA. J gave up 1 base and V 0 bases, and 16 bases lay outside the gene matches. CDR3 length: 21 residues.

The chain carries TRBV29-1 and TRBJ2-6; TRBD1 agrees at 8 bases. The CDR3 is 14 residues long. Germline loops: CDR1 SQVTM, CDR2 ANQGSEA. Losses at the gene ends were 0 bases for V and 6 bases for J; bases not matched to a gene: 1. The CDR3 DNA reads as TGCAGCGTTGAAGACAGGGGGCTGGCCAACGTCCTGACTTTC. This sequence encodes CSVEDRGLANVLTF.

V and J are TRBV4-1 and TRBJ2-7; 11 bases match TRBD2. The V gene end was trimmed by 4 bases and the J gene end by 2 bases; junction bases not matched to a gene: 13. The CDR3 has 18 amino acids. Germline V CDR1 and CDR2: MGHRA, YSYEKL. The CDR3 sequence: CASSLGLAGGVRPYEQYF. The CDR3 DNA follows: TGCGCCAGCAGCCTTGGACTAGCGGGCGGCGTGAGGCCCTACGAGCAGTACTTC.

The V and J genes are TRBV18 and TRBJ1-5; 10 bases are a match to TRBD1. The germline V gene has CDR1 KGHSH and CDR2 LQKENI. CDR3 length equals 15 residues. V was clipped by 2 bases and J by 10 bases; unmatched bases: 8. The CDR3 DNA is TGTGCCAGCTCACCAGGACAGGGGGGTGTCAAACCCCAGCATTTT. Translation gives CASSPGQGGVKPQHF.

This chain uses TRBV30 with TRBJ2-7; D is perhaps TRBD2 (6 bases). V gave up 3 bases and J gave up 6 bases, with 15 bases separating them. CDR3 length: 13 amino acids. Germline V gene data show CDR1 as GTSNPN and CDR2 as SVGIG (reference sequence). CDR3 nucleotides: TGTGCCTGGAGCGGGAGACTAGTTGGCGAGCAGTACTTC. This encodes CAWSGRLVGEQYF.

This chain uses TRBV9 with TRBJ2-2, with no clear D. Germline-derived CDR1 and CDR2 are SGDLS and YYNGEE. Trimming took off 0 bases at V and 0 bases at J, with 18 bases between the two ends. There are 19 residues in the CDR3. In nucleotides, the CDR3 is TGTGCCAGCAGCGTAGGCCTCGGGCGGAGAGCTGCGAACACCGGGGAGCTGTTTTTT. Protein sequence: CASSVGLGRRAANTGELFF.

This chain uses TRBV9 with TRBJ2-3, with D possibly matching TRBD2 (5 bases). Germline values: CDR1 SGDLS, CDR2 YYNGEE. The CDR3 length is 13 residues. The V and J ends lost 0 bases and 7 bases respectively, with 9 bases between them. In DNA, the CDR3 is TGTGCCAGCAGCGTAGGGGAGCTTCATACGCAGTATTTT. Its translation is CASSVGELHTQYF.